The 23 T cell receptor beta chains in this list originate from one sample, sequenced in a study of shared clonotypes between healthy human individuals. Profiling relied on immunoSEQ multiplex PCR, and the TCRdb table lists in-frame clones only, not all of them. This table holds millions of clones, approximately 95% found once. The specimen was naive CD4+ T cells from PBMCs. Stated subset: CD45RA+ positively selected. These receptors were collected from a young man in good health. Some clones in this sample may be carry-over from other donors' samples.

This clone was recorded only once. Here the CDR3 reads CAAGPQGTDQPQHF. The DNA for the CDR3 is TGTGCCGCGGGACCGCAGGGAACTGATCAGCCCCAGCATTTT. J is TRBJ1-5 and V is TRBV6-1; possibly TRBD1 for D (5 bases). V lost 11 bases and J 5 bases, leaving 19 bases between the germline ends. Germline-derived CDR1 and CDR2 are MNHNS and SASEGT. This CDR3 region has 14 residues.

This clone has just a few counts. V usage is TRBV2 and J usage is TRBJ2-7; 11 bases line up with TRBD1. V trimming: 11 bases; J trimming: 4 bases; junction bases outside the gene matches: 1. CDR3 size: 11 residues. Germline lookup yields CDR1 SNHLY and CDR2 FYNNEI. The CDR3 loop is CAGQGAYEQYF. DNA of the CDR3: TGTGCCGGACAGGGGGCGTACGAGCAGTACTTC.

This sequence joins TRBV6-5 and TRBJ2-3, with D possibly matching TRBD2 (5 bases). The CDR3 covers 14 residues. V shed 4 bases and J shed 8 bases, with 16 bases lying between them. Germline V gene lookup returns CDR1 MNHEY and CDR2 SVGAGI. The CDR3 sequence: CASSWRPGVSTQYF. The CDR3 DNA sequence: TGTGCCAGCAGTTGGAGGCCCGGGGTTAGTACGCAGTATTTT.

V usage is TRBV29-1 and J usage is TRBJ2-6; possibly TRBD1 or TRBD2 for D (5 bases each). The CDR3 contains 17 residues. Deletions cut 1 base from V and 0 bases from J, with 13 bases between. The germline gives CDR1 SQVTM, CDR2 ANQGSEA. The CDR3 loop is CSVEVLGPLSGANVLTF. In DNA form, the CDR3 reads TGCAGCGTTGAAGTCCTGGGACCGCTCTCTGGGGCCAACGTCCTGACTTTC.

Written as DNA, the CDR3 is TGTGCCAGCAGCGCGGAGGGAACTAGCGAAACCTCCTACGAGCAGTACTTC. Translation gives CASSAEGTSETSYEQYF. The chain carries TRBV9 and TRBJ2-7; 7 bases are a match to TRBD2. CDR1 is SGDLS, CDR2 YYNGEE, per germline. V was pared by 3 bases and J by 0 bases, with 12 bases of the junction left unmatched. The CDR3 consists of 17 residues.

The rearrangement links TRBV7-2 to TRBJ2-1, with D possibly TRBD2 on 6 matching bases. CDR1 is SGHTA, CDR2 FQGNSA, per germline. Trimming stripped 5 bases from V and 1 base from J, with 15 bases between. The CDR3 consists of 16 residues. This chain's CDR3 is CASSPNGGGSYNEQFF. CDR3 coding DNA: TGTGCCAGCAGCCCCAATGGGGGAGGTTCCTACAATGAGCAGTTCTTC.

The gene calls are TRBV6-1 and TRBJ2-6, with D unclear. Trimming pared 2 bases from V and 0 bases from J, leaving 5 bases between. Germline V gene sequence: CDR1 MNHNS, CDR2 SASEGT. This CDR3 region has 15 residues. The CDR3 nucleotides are TGTGCCAGCAGTGAACTGCACTCTGGGGCCAACGTCCTGACTTTC. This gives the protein CASSELHSGANVLTF.

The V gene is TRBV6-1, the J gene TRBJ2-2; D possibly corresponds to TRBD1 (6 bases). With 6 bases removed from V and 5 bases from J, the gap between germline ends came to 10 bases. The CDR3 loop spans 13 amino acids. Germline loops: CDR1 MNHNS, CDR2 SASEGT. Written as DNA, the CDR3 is TGTGCCAGCAGAAAAACAGGGACCGGGGAGCTGTTTTTT. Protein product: CASRKTGTGELFF.

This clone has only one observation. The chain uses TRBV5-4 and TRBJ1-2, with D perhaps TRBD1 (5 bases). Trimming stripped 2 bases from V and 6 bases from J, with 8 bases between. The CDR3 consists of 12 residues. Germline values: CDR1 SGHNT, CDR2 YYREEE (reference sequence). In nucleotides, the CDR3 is TGTGCCAGCAGCTTCCAGGGCGATGGCTACACCTTC. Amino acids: CASSFQGDGYTF.

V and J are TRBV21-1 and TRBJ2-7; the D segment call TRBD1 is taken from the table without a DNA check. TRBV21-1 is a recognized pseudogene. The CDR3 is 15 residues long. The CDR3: CASSKEGWTDYEQYF. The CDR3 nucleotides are TGTGCCAGCAGCAAAGAGGGGTGGACAGACTACGAGCAGTACTTC.

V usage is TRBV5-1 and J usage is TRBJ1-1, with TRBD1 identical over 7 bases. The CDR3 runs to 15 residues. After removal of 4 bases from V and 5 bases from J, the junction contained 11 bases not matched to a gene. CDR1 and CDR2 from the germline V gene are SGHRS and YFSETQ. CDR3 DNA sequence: TGCGCCAGCAGCACGCTAGGGGGCGCGGGGACTGAAGCTTTCTTT. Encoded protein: CASSTLGGAGTEAFF.

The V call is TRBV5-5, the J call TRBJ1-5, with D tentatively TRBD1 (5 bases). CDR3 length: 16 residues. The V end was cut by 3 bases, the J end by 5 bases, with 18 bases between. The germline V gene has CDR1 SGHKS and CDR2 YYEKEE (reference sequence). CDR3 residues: CASSWDSRQGYQPQHF. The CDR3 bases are TGTGCCAGCAGCTGGGACTCAAGGCAGGGCTATCAGCCCCAGCATTTT.

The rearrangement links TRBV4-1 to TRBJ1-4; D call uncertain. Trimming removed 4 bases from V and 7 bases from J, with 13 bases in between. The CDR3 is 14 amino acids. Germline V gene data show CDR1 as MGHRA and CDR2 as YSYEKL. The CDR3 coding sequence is TGCGCCAGCAGCCCTTGGCGGATGTCTGAAAAACTGTTTTTT. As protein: CASSPWRMSEKLFF.

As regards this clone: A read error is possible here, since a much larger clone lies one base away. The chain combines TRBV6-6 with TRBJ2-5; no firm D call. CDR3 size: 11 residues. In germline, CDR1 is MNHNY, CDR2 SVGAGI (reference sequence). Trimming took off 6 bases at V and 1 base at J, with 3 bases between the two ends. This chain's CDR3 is CASSAQETQYF. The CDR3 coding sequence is TGTGCCAGCAGCGCCCAAGAGACCCAGTACTTC.

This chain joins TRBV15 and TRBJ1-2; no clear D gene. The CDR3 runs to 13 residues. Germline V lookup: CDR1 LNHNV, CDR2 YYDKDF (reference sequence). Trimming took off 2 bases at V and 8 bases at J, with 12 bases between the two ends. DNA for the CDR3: TGTGCCACCAGCAGACCTGACCCGGGGGGCTACACCTTC. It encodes CATSRPDPGGYTF. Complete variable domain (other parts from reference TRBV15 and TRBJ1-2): DAMVIQNPRYQVTQFGKPVTLSCSQTLNHNVMYWYQQKSSQAPKLLFHYYDKDFNNEADTPDNFQSRRPNTSFCFLDIRSPGLGDTAMYLCATSRPDPGGYTFGSGTRLTVV.

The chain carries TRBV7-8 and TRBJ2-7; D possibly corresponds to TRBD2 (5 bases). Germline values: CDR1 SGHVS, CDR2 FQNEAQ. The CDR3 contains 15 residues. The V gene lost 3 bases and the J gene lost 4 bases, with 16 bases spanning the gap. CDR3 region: CASSFRRIGVYEQYF. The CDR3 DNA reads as TGTGCCAGCAGCTTTCGTCGAATCGGGGTATACGAGCAGTACTTC.

The CDR3 nucleotides are TGTGCCAGCAGTTTCCTTCCAGACGGAATAAATCAGCCCCAGCATTTT. The encoded protein is CASSFLPDGINQPQHF. The V and J genes are TRBV28 and TRBJ1-5; D is ambiguous. V lost 3 bases and J lost 4, with 16 bases in between. Germline V lookup: CDR1 MDHEN, CDR2 SYDVKM. There are 16 residues in the CDR3.

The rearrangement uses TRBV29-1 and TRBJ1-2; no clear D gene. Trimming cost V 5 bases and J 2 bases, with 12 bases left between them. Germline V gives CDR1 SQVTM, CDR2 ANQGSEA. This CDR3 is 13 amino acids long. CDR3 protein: CSVYGDSNYGYTF. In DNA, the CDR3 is TGCAGCGTTTATGGGGATAGCAACTATGGCTACACCTTC.

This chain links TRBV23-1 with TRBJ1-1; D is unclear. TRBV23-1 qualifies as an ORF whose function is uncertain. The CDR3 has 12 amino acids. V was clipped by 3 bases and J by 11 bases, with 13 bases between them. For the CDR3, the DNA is TGCGCCAGCAGTCATTCTCCCATCCAGGCTTTCTTT. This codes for CASSHSPIQAFF.

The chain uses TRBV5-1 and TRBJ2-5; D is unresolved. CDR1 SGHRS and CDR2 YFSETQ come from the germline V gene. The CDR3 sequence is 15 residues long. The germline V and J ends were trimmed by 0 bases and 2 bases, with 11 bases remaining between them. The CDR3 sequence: CASSLVAETQETQYF. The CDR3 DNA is TGCGCCAGCAGCTTGGTCGCAGAAACACAAGAGACCCAGTACTTC.

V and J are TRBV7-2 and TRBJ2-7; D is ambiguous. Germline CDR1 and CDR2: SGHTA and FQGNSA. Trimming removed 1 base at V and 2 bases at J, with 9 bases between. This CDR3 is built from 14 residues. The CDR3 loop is CASSLDWSTYEQYF. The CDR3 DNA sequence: TGTGCCAGCAGCTTAGACTGGTCCACCTACGAGCAGTACTTC.

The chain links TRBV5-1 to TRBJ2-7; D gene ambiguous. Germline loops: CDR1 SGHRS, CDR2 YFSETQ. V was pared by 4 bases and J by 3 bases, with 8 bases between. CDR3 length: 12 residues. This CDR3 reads CASSIGFYEQYF. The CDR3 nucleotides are TGCGCCAGCAGCATAGGCTTCTACGAGCAGTACTTC.

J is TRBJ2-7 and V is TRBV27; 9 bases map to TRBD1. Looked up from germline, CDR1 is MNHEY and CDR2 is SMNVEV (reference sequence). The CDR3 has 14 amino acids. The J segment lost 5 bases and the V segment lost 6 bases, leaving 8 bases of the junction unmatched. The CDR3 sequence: CASSPRDRAHEQYF. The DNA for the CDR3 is TGTGCCAGCAGCCCACGGGACAGGGCCCACGAGCAGTACTTC.